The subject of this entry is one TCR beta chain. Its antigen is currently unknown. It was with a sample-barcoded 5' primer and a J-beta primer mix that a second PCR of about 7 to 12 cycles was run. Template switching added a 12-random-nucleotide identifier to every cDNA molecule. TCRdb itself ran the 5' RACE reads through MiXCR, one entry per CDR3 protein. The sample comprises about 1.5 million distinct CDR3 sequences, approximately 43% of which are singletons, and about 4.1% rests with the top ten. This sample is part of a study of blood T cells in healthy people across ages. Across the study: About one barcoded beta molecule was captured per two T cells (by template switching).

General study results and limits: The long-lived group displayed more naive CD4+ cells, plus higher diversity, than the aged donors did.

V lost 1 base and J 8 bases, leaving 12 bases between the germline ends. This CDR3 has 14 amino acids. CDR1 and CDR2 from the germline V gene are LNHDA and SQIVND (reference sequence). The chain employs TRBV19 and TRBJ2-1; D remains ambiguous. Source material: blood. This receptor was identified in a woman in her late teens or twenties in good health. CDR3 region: CASSIVGQGDEQFF. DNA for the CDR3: TGTGCCAGTAGTATAGTAGGGCAAGGCGATGAGCAGTTCTTC.